A single sample is the source of the 21 T cell receptor beta chains below, sequenced in a study of blood T cell repertoires in COVID-19. Method: immunoSEQ multiplex PCR; TCRdb's copy keeps in-frame clones and lacks some. The profile shows about 180,000 clones, around 85% of them singletons. Specimen: peripheral blood. Receptors were obtained from a man aged 70 or older with active or convalescent COVID-19.

This sequence joins TRBV2 and TRBJ1-1; D possibly corresponds to TRBD1 (6 bases). This CDR3 is 12 amino acids long. The V end was cut by 2 bases, the J end by 9 bases, with 10 bases between. Germline CDR1 SNHLY, CDR2 FYNNEI. DNA for the CDR3: TGTGCCAGCAGTGAACGGACAGAAAAAGCTTTCTTT. It is translated as CASSERTEKAFF.

A word on this clone: Other nucleotide sequences from this sample produce the same CDR3. V gene TRBV5-1 combines with J gene TRBJ1-4; D is perhaps TRBD1 (5 bases). Germline assignment: CDR1 SGHRS and CDR2 YFSETQ. CDR3 length: 14 amino acids. The V end lost 4 bases, the J end lost 6 bases, and 13 bases lay between the germline ends. The CDR3 spells CASSLGTGDEKLFF. For the CDR3, the DNA is TGCGCCAGCAGCCTGGGGACGGGGGATGAAAAACTGTTTTTT.

The chain combines TRBV2 with TRBJ1-1; tentatively, D is TRBD1 (5 bases). V lost 3 bases to trimming and J lost 10 bases, with 12 bases between them. The CDR3 contains 12 residues. Germline-derived CDR1 and CDR2 are SNHLY and FYNNEI. CDR3: CASSDRDSVAFF. The DNA of the CDR3 is TGTGCCAGCAGTGACAGGGACTCGGTAGCTTTCTTT.

CDR3 protein: CASSKESGGTSEADTQYF. In DNA, the CDR3 is TGCGCCAGCAGTAAGGAGTCTGGGGGGACTAGCGAGGCAGATACGCAGTATTTT. The chain couples TRBV4-1 to TRBJ2-3; 10 bases map to TRBD2. The J segment lost 4 bases and the V segment lost 6 bases, leaving 16 bases of the junction unmatched. The CDR3 sequence is 18 residues long. CDR1 MGHRA and CDR2 YSYEKL come from the germline V gene.

The DNA of the CDR3 is TGTGCCAGCAGTCCCTCCTGGGGCCGAGCTGGAAACACCATATATTTT. It translates to CASSPSWGRAGNTIYF. V gene TRBV6-6 combines with J gene TRBJ1-3, with D perhaps TRBD1 (5 bases). Trimming removed 5 bases from V and 2 bases from J, with 16 bases in between. CDR3 length: 16 residues. Looked up from germline, CDR1 is MNHNY and CDR2 is SVGAGI (reference sequence).

This chain joins TRBV7-7 and TRBJ1-4; 8 nucleotides agree with TRBD1. There are 14 residues in the CDR3. The germline gives CDR1 SSHAT, CDR2 FNYEAQ (reference sequence). Trimming cost V 8 bases and J 7 bases; bases outside gene matches: 9. The CDR3 DNA reads as TGTGCCAGCTCGCCAGGGGGCGGGAGTGAAAAACTGTTTTTT. It codes for CASSPGGGSEKLFF.

The V and J genes are TRBV6-5 and TRBJ1-2; 9 bases match TRBD1. The CDR3 runs to 15 residues. V lost 5 bases to trimming and J lost 2 bases; unmatched junction nucleotides: 6. The germline V gene encodes CDR1 MNHEY and CDR2 SVGAGI. The CDR3 reads CASSPPGQGNYGYTF. The CDR3 DNA reads TGTGCCAGCAGTCCCCCGGGACAGGGAAACTATGGCTACACCTTC.

The chain joins TRBV5-1 to TRBJ1-3; 7 nucleotides agree with TRBD1. The CDR3 consists of 16 residues. In germline, CDR1 is SGHRS, CDR2 YFSETQ. J was trimmed by 0 bases and V by 7 bases; bases with no gene match: 10. CDR3 residues: CASAVGGSYSGNTIYF. For the CDR3, the DNA is TGCGCCAGCGCAGTAGGGGGCTCCTACTCTGGAAACACCATATATTTT.

The chain joins TRBV24-1 to TRBJ1-5; tentative D call: TRBD1 (6 bases). The CDR3 contains 15 residues. With 1 base removed from V and 5 bases from J, the gap between germline ends came to 11 bases. Germline CDR1 is KGHDR and CDR2 is SFDVKD. In DNA, the CDR3 is TGTGCCACCAGTGATTTAGAACAGGGTGATCAGCCCCAGCATTTT. Translating it yields CATSDLEQGDQPQHF.

This chain joins TRBV11-3 and TRBJ2-7; D might be TRBD1 (6 bases). The V gene lost 5 bases and the J gene lost 3 bases, with 11 bases spanning the gap. Germline lookup yields CDR1 SGHNT and CDR2 YENEEA. The CDR3 covers 13 residues. CDR3: CASSVGHGYEQYF. In DNA, the CDR3 is TGTGCCAGCAGCGTGGGACACGGCTACGAGCAGTACTTC.

The rearrangement uses TRBV20-1 and TRBJ2-7; a weak D match, TRBD1 (5 bases). This CDR3 region has 11 residues. Germline V gene data show CDR1 as DFQATT and CDR2 as SNEGSKA (reference sequence). Trimming shortened V by 3 bases and J by 5 bases, and 8 bases separated the two germline ends. The CDR3 loop reads CSASRGNEQYF. Here the CDR3 DNA reads TGCAGTGCTAGTAGGGGTAACGAGCAGTACTTC.

The genes are TRBV6-2 or TRBV6-3 and TRBJ1-5; D remains unclear. This CDR3 spans 14 amino acids. Germline V gives CDR1 MNHEY, CDR2 SVGEGT. Trimming removed 2 bases from V and 6 bases from J, with 11 bases in between. Here the CDR3 DNA reads TGTGCCAGCAGTTACGCATCGAGGCGTCAGCCCCAGCATTTT. This gives the protein CASSYASRRQPQHF.

This clone was counted a single time. The chain combines TRBV12-3 or TRBV12-4 with TRBJ1-2, with D perhaps matching TRBD1 (6 bases). The CDR3 spans 13 residues. Trimming took 6 bases from V and 0 from J, leaving 8 bases between them. The CDR3 here is CASRPGANYGYTF. In DNA, the CDR3 is TGTGCCAGCAGGCCAGGGGCTAACTATGGCTACACCTTC.

The chain combines TRBV19 with TRBJ1-5, with D possibly TRBD1 on 5 matching bases. V lost 10 bases, J lost 6 bases, and 16 bases lay in between. The CDR3 covers 13 residues. Germline CDR1 and CDR2: LNHDA and SQIVND (reference sequence). The CDR3 DNA is TGTGCCACCGGTGGGGCAGGCGGTCAGCCCCAGCATTTT. This gives the protein CATGGAGGQPQHF. The full variable domain, completed using reference TRBV19 and TRBJ1-5, is DGGITQSPKYLFRKEGQNVTLSCEQNLNHDAMYWYRQDPGQGLRLIYYSQIVNDFQKGDIAEGYSVSREKKESFPLTVTSAQKNPTAFYLCATGGAGGQPQHFGDGTRLSIL.

The chain combines TRBV12-3 or TRBV12-4 with TRBJ2-5; TRBD2 might be the D (6 bases). Trimming stripped 3 bases from V and 7 bases from J, with 12 bases between. This CDR3 contains 13 residues. CDR3 sequence (DNA): TGTGCCAGCAGTTTTCGGGGGATCGGGACCCAGTACTTC. It encodes CASSFRGIGTQYF.

The chain combines TRBV6-6 with TRBJ2-5; 8 nucleotides agree with TRBD2. CDR1 is MNHNY and CDR2 is SVGAGI in the germline V gene (reference sequence). CDR3 size: 12 residues. Trimming at V came to 6 bases and at J to 5 bases, leaving 2 bases not matched to a gene. The CDR3 DNA reads TGTGCCAGCAGGTCGGGAGGGGAGACCCAGTACTTC. This codes for CASRSGGETQYF.

This clone has more than one count but fewer than ten. This chain joins TRBV18 and TRBJ2-7; 9 positions match TRBD1. CDR3 length: 15 amino acids. Germline lookup yields CDR1 KGHSH and CDR2 LQKENI. V lost 3 bases, J lost 2 bases, and 5 bases stayed unmatched. The CDR3: CASSPRTGDPYEQYF. CDR3 in DNA: TGTGCCAGCTCACCCCGGACAGGGGACCCCTACGAGCAGTACTTC.

The V gene is TRBV5-4, the J gene TRBJ1-6, with TRBD1 as a possible D gene (5 bases). Trimming took off 3 bases at V and 10 bases at J, with 14 bases between the two ends. CDR1 SGHNT and CDR2 YYREEE come from the germline V gene (reference sequence). The CDR3 contains 14 residues. The CDR3 nucleotides read TGTGCCAGCAGCTCCGACCGGGGGTACTCACCCCTCCACTTT. This gives the protein CASSSDRGYSPLHF.

This clone was found once. The chain carries TRBV6-1 and TRBJ1-2; no definite D call. With 3 bases removed from V and 2 bases from J, the gap between germline ends came to 13 bases. The V gene's germline CDR1 is MNHNS and CDR2 SASEGT. The CDR3 has 15 residues. The DNA of the CDR3 is TGTGCCAGCAGTGACAGTAGCCTTTGGAACTATGGCTACACCTTC. Its translation is CASSDSSLWNYGYTF.

This chain joins TRBV28 and TRBJ1-3; TRBD1 agrees at 8 bases. The trim removed 2 bases at V and 3 bases at J, leaving 9 bases unmatched. This CDR3 spans 17 amino acids. Germline values: CDR1 MDHEN, CDR2 SYDVKM. The CDR3 nucleotides are TGTGCCAGCAGTTTAAGGGCAGGGGGCGCGGGTGGAAACACCATATATTTT. It codes for CASSLRAGGAGGNTIYF.

The chain recombines TRBV6-4 with TRBJ1-1; D is unclear. CDR3 length: 14 residues. V was clipped by 4 bases and J by 2 bases, with 11 bases between them. Germline V lookup: CDR1 MRHNA, CDR2 SNTAGT. The CDR3 here is CASSVAGGNTEAFF. The CDR3 DNA reads as TGTGCCAGCAGTGTTGCGGGAGGAAACACTGAAGCTTTCTTT.